A single T cell receptor (beta chain) is shown here with its context. The antigen remains undetermined. The data belong to a study of cytotoxic CD8 clonotypes in ibrutinib-treated CLL. Study summary: Response sampling came at median approximately a year of treatment, ranging roughly 6 to 36 months.

Sequenced by immunoSEQ multiplex PCR; TCRdb stores in-frame clones only, minus some. The sample has about 310,000 clones, roughly 80% seen once. Study-wide results and limits: A rise in clonality was seen at ibrutinib response, and a fall back toward baseline was seen at progression. Clonality was higher at baseline than in age-matched healthy donors and tracked circulating CD8+ T-cell counts. Public clonotypes occurred uncommonly; on treatment, they contracted or remained stable.

V was cut by 5 bases and J by 2 bases, with 13 bases left in between. Germline V gene lookup returns CDR1 SEHNR and CDR2 FQNEAQ (reference sequence). CDR3 size: 16 residues. The source of this sequence is a human donor with chronic lymphocytic leukemia. Sequenced material: PBMCs, taken before ibrutinib treatment. The V and J genes are TRBV7-9 and TRBJ2-6; D may be TRBD2 (6 bases). The CDR3 sequence is CASSDLGGTGANVLTF. Here the CDR3 DNA reads TGTGCCAGCAGCGATTTGGGAGGAACTGGGGCCAACGTCCTGACTTTC.